This TCR beta chain came from a study of blood T cells in healthy people across ages. PCR was performed a second time for roughly 7 to 11 cycles using a sample-barcoded 5' primer and a J-beta primer mix. TCRdb re-analysed the 5' RACE reads in MiXCR, keeping a single row per CDR3 protein. There are some 1,500,000 distinct CDR3 sequences in the sample; 35% to 45% occur only once, and roughly 3.7% lies in the top ten. The length of the CDR3 is 18 residues. Germline CDR1 SGHAT, CDR2 FQNNGV. Trimming cost V 3 bases and J 8 bases; bases outside gene matches: 14. This clonotype has just a few counts. What was sequenced was blood. V usage is TRBV11-2 and J usage is TRBJ2-1, with 12 bases aligning to TRBD2. The receptor's source is a woman aged 18-29 years in good health. The CDR3 here is CASSFWQFGLAGIHEQFF. The CDR3 nucleotides are TGTGCCAGCAGCTTCTGGCAGTTCGGACTAGCGGGAATCCATGAGCAGTTCTTC.